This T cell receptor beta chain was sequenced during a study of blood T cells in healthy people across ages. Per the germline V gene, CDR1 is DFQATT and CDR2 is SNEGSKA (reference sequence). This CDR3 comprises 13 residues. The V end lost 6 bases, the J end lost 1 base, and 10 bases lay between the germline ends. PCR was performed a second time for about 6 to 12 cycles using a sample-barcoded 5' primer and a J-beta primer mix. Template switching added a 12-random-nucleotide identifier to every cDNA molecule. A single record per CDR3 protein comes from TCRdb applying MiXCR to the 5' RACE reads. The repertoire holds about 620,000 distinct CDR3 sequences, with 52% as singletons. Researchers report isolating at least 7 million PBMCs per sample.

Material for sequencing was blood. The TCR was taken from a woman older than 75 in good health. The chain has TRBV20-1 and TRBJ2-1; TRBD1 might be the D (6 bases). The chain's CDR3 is CSAGRGSYNEQFF. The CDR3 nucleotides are TGCAGTGCCGGCAGGGGTTCCTACAATGAGCAGTTCTTC.